This T cell receptor beta chain derives from a study of blood T cell repertoires in COVID-19. About the study: Sites in the United States, Italy and Spain provided acute and convalescent COVID-19 samples.

Using immunoSEQ multiplex PCR, the repertoire was profiled, and TCRdb retains in-frame clones only, with some absent. The sample records a few hundred thousand clones, 89% being singletons. Germline-derived CDR1 and CDR2 are SNHLY and FYNNEI. The CDR3 covers 10 residues. With 6 bases removed from V and 11 bases from J, the gap between germline ends came to 10 bases. This receptor was identified in a woman between 35 and 50 years old who had recovered from COVID-19. V is TRBV2 and J is TRBJ1-1; D not resolved. Sequencing was performed on peripheral blood. For the CDR3, the DNA is TGTGCCAGCAGGGAGGCTGGGGCTTTCTTT. It codes for CASREAGAFF.